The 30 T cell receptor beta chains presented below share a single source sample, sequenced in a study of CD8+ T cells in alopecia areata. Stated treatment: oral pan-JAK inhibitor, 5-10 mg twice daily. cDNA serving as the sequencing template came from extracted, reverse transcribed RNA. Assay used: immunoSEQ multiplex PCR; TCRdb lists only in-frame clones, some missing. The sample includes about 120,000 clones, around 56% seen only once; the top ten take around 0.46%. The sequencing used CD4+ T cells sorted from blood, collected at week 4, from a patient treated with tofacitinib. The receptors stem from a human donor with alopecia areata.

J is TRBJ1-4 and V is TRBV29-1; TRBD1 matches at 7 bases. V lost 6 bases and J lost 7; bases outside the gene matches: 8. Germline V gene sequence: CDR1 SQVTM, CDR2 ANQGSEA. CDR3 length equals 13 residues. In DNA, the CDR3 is TGCAGCGTATCACAGGGGAACAGTGAAAAACTGTTTTTT. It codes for CSVSQGNSEKLFF.

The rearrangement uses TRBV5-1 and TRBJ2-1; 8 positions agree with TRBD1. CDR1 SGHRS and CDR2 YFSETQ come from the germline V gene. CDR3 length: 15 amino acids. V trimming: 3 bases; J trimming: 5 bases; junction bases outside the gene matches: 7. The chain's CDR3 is CASSSTGARDNEQFF. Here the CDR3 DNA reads TGCGCCAGCAGCTCGACAGGGGCGAGGGACAATGAGCAGTTCTTC. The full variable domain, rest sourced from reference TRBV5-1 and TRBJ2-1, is KAGVTQTPRYLIKTRGQQVTLSCSPISGHRSVSWYQQTPGQGLQFLFEYFSETQRNKGNFPGRFSGRQFSNSRSEMNVSTLELGDSALYLCASSSTGARDNEQFFGPGTRLTVL.

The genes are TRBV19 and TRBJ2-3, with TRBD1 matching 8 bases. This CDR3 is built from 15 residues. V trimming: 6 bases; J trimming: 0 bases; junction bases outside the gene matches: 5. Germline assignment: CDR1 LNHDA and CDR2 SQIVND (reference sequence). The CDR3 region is CASRQGVASTDTQYF. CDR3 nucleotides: TGTGCCAGTAGACAGGGGGTCGCTAGCACAGATACGCAGTATTTT.

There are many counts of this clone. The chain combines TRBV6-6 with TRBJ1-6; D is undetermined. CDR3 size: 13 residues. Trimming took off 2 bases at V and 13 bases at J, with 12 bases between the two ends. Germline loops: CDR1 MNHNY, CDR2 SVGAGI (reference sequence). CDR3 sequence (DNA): TGTGCCAGCAGTTACACACTTGAGGGTCCCCTCCACTTT. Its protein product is CASSYTLEGPLHF.

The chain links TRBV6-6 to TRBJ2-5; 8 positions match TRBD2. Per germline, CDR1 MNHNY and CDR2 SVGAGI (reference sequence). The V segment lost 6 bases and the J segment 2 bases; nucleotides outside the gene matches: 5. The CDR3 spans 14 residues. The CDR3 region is CASRSLAGQETQYF. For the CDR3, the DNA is TGTGCCAGCAGAAGCTTAGCGGGGCAAGAGACCCAGTACTTC.

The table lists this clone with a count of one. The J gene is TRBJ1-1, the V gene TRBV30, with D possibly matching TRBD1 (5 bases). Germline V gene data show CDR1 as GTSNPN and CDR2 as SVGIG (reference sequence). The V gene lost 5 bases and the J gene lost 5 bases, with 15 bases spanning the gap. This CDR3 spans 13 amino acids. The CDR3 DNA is TGTGCCTGGGAGGGTGGGGCTTGGACTGAAGCTTTCTTT. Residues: CAWEGGAWTEAFF.

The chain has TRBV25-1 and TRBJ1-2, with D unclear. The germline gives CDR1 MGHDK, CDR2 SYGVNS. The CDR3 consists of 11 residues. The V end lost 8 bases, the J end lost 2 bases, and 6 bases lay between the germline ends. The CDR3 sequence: CASEQNYGYTF. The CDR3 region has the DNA TGTGCCAGCGAACAGAACTATGGCTACACCTTC.

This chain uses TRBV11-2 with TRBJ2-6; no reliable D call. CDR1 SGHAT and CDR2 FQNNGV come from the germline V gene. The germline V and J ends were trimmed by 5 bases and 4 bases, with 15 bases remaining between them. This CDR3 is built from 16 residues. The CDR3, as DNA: TGTGCCAGCAGCACCCGTACGACCAGGGGGGCCAACGTCCTGACTTTC. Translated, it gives CASSTRTTRGANVLTF.

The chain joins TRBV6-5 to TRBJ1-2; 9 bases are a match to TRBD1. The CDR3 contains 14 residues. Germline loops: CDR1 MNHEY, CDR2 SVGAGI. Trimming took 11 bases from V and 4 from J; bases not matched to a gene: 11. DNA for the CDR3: TGTGCCGTGGCCCGGGGACAGGGAATCTATGGCTACACCTTC. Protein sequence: CAVARGQGIYGYTF.

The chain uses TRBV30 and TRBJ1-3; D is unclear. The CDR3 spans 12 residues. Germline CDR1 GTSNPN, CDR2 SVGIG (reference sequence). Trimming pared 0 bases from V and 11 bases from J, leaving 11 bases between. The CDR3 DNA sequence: TGTGCCTGGAGTGTTGGTCGGCTCGCCATATATTTT. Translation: CAWSVGRLAIYF.

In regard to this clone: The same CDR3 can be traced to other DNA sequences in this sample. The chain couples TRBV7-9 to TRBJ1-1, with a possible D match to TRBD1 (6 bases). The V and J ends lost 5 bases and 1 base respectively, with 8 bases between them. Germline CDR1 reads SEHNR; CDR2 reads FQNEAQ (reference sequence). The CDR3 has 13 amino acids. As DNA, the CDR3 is TGTGCCAGCAGCCTACAGGGGAACACTGAAGCTTTCTTT. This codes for CASSLQGNTEAFF.

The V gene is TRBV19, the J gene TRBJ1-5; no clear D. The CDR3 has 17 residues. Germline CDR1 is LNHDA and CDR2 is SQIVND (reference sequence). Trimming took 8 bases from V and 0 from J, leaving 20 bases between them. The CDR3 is CASQWGGRSHSNQPQHF. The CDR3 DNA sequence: TGTGCCAGTCAGTGGGGAGGTCGGAGTCATAGCAATCAGCCCCAGCATTTT.

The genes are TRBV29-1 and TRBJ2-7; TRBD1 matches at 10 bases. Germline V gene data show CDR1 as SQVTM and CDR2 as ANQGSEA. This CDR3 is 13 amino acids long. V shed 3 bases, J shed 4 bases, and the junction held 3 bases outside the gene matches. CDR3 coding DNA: TGCAGCGTTGAGGGACAGGGGACGTACGAGCAGTACTTC. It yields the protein CSVEGQGTYEQYF.

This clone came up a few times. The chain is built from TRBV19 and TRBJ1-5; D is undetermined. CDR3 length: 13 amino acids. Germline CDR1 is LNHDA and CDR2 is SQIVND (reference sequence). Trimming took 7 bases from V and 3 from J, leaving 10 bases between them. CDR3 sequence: CASTLADNQPQHF. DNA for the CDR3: TGTGCCAGTACTTTGGCGGACAATCAGCCCCAGCATTTT.

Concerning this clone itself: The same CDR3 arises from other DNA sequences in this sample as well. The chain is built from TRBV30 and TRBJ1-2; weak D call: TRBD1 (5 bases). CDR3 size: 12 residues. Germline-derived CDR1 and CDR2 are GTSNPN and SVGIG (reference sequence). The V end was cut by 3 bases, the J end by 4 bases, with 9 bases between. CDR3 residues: CAWSQGSYGYTF. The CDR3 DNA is TGTGCCTGGAGCCAGGGTAGCTATGGCTACACCTTC.

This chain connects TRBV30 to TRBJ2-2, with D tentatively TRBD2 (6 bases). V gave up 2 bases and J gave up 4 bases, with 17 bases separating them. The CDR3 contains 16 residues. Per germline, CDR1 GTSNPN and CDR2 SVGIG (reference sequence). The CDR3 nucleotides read TGTGCCTGGAGTCGTTTCGGAGGGTCAAGCACCGGGGAGCTGTTTTTT. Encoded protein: CAWSRFGGSSTGELFF.

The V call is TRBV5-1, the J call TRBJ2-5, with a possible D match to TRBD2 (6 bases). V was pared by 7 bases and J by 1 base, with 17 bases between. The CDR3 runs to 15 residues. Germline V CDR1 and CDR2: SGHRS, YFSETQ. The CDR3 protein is CASFRGGGRQETQYF. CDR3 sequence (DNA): TGCGCCAGCTTCCGTGGAGGAGGGCGCCAAGAGACCCAGTACTTC.

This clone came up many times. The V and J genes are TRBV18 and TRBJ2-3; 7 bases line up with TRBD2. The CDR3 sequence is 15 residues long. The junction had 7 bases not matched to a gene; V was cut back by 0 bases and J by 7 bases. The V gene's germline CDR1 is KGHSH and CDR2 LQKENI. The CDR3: CASSPPSGGLNTQYF. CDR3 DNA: TGTGCCAGCTCACCACCTTCCGGGGGGTTAAATACGCAGTATTTT.

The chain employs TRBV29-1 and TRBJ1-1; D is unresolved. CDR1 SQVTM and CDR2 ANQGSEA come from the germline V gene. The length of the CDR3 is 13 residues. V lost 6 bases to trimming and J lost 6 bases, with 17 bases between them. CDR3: CSVEKLVAAEAFF. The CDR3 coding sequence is TGCAGCGTCGAAAAACTGGTGGCAGCTGAAGCTTTCTTT.

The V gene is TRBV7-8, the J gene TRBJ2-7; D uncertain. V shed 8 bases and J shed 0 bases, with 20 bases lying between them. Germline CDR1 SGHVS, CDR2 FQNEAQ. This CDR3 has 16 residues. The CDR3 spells CASQETDPTLSYEQYF. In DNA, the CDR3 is TGTGCCAGCCAAGAGACGGATCCCACTCTCTCCTACGAGCAGTACTTC.

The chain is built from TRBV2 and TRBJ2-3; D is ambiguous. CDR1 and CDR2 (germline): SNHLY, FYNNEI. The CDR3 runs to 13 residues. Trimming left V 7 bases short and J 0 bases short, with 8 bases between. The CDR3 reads CASNRPSTDTQYF. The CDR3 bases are TGTGCCAGCAATCGCCCTAGCACAGATACGCAGTATTTT.

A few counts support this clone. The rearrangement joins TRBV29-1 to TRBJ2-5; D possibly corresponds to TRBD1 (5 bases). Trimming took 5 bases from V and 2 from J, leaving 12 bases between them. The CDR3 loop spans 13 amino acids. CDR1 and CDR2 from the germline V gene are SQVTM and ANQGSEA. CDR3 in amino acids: CSVFRQLQETQYF. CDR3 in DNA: TGCAGCGTTTTTCGACAGTTACAAGAGACCCAGTACTTC.

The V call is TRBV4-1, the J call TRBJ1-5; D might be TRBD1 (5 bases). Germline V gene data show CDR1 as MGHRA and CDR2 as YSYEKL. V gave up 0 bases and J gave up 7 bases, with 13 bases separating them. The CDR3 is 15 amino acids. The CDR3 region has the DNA TGCGCCAGCAGCCAAGAAGGGACCGTCGGGCAGCCCCAGCATTTT. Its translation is CASSQEGTVGQPQHF.

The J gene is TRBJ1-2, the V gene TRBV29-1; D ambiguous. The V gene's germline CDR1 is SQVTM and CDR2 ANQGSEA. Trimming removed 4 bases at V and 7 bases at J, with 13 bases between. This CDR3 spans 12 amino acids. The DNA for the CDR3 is TGCAGCGTTGTTACGGGCGCGTCTGGCTACACCTTC. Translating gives CSVVTGASGYTF.

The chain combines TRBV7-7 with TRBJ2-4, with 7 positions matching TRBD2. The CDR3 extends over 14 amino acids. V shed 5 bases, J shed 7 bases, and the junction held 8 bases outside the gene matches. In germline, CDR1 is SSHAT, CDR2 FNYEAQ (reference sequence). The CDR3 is CASSRLNGGNIQYF. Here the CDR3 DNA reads TGTGCCAGCAGCCGGCTAAACGGGGGGAACATTCAGTACTTC.

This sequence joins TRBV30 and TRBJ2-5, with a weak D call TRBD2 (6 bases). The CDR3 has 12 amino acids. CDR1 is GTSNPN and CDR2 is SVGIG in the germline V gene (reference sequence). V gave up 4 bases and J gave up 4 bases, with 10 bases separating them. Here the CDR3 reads CAWTGGSETQYF. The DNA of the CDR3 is TGTGCCTGGACCGGGGGATCAGAGACCCAGTACTTC.

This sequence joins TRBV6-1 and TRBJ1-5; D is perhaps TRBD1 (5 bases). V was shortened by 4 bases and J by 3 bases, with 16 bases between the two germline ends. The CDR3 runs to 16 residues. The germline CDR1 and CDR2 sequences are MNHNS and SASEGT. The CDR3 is CASSGLGTRDNQPQHF. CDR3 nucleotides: TGTGCCAGCAGTGGTTTGGGGACCCGGGACAATCAGCCCCAGCATTTT.

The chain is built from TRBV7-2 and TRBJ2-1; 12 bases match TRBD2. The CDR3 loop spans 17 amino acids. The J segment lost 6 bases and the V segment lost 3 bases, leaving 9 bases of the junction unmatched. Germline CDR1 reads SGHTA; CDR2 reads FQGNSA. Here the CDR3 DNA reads TGTGCCAGCAGCTTGGTCGCGACTAGCGGGAGAATCAATGAGCAGTTCTTC. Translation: CASSLVATSGRINEQFF.

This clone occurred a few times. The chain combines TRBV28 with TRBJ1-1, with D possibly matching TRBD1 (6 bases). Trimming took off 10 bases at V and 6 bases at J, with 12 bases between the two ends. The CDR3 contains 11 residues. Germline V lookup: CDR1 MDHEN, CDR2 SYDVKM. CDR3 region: CATRGGPEAFF. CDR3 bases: TGTGCCACCCGGGGGGGCCCTGAAGCTTTCTTT.

CDR3 amino acids: CASSLTGRWDIQYF. The CDR3 DNA reads as TGCGCCAGCAGCTTAACCGGGCGGTGGGACATTCAGTACTTC. The rearrangement links TRBV4-1 to TRBJ2-4; D remains unclear. The CDR3 spans 14 residues. Trimming removed 5 bases from V and 8 bases from J, with 16 bases in between. Looked up from germline, CDR1 is MGHRA and CDR2 is YSYEKL.